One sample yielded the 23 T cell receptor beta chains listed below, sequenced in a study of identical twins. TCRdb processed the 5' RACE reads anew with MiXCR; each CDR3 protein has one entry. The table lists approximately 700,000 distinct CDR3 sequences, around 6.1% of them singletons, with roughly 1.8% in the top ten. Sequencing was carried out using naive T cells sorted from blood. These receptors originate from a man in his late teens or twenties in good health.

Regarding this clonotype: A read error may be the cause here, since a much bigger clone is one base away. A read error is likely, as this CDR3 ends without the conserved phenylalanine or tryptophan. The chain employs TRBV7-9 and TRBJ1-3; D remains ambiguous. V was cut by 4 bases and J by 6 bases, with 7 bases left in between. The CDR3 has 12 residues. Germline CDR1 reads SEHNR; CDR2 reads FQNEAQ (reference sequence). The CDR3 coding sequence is TGTGCCAGCAGCTCAGGAGTAAACACCATATATGTT. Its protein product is CASSSGVNTIYV.

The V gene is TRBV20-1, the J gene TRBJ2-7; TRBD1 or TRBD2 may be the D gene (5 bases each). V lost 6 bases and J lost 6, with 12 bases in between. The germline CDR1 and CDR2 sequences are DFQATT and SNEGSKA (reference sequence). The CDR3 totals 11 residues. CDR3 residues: CSATGTLEQYF. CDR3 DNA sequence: TGCAGTGCAACCGGGACGCTCGAGCAGTACTTC.

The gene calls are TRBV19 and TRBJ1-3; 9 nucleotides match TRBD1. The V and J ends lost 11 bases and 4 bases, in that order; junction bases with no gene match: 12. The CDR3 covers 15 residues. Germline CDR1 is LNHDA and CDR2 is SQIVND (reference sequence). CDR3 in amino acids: CAQLADRGVGNTIYF. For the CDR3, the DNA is TGTGCCCAGCTTGCGGACAGGGGCGTGGGAAACACCATATATTTT.

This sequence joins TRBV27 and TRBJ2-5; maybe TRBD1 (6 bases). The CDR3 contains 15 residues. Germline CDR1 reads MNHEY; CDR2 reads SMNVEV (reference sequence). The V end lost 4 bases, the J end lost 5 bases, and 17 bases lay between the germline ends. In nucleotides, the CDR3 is TGTGCCAGCAGTTCGATGGCAGGGGTAGGGGAGACCCAGTACTTC. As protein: CASSSMAGVGETQYF.

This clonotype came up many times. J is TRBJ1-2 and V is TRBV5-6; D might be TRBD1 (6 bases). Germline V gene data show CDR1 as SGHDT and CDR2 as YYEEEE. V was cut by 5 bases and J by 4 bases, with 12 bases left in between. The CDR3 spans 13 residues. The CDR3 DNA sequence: TGTGCCAGCAGATCTGACAGGTTCTATGGCTACACCTTC. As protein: CASRSDRFYGYTF.

The CDR3, as DNA: TGCGCCAGCAGCCAAGAAAAAACGGGACTAGCGGAGCAGTACTTC. The encoded protein is CASSQEKTGLAEQYF. The chain employs TRBV4-1 and TRBJ2-7; 10 bases line up with TRBD2. CDR1 is MGHRA, CDR2 YSYEKL, per germline. This CDR3 has 15 amino acids. V was pared by 0 bases and J by 7 bases, with 6 bases of the junction left unmatched.

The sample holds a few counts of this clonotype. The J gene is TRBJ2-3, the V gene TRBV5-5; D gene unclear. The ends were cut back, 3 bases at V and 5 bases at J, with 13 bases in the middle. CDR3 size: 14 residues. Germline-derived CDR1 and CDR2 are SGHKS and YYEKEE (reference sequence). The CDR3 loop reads CASSSNVGVDTQYF. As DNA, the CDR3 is TGTGCCAGCAGCTCCAACGTGGGCGTAGATACGCAGTATTTT.

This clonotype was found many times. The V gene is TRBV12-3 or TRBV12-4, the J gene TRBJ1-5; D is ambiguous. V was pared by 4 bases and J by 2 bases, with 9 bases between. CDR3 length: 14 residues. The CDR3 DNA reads TGTGCCAGCAGTTACTTGACGGGCAATCAGCCCCAGCATTTT. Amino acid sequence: CASSYLTGNQPQHF.

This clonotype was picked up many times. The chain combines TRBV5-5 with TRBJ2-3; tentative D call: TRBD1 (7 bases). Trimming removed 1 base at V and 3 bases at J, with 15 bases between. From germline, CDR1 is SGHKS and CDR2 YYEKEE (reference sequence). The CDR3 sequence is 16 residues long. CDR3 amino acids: CASSLTTGRRTDTQYF. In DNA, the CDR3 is TGTGCCAGCAGCTTGACGACAGGGAGGAGGACAGATACGCAGTATTTT.

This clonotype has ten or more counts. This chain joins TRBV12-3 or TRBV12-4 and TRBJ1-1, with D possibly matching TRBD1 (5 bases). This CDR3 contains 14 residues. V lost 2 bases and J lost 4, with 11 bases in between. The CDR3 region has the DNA TGTGCCAGCAGTTTATCCGGGGCGGGCACTGAAGCTTTCTTT. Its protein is CASSLSGAGTEAFF.

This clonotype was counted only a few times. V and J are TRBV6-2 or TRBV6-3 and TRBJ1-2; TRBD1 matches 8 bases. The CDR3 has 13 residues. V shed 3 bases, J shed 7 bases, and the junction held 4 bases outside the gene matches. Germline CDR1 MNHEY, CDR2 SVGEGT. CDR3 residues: CASSYGDRSGYTF. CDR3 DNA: TGTGCCAGCAGTTATGGGGACAGGAGTGGCTACACCTTC.

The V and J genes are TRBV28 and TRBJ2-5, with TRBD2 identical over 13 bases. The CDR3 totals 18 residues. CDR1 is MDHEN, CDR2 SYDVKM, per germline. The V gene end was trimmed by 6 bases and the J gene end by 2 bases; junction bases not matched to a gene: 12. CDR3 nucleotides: TGTGCCAGCAGCTGGGCCTACGGACTAGCGGGAGCACAAGAGACCCAGTACTTC. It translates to CASSWAYGLAGAQETQYF.

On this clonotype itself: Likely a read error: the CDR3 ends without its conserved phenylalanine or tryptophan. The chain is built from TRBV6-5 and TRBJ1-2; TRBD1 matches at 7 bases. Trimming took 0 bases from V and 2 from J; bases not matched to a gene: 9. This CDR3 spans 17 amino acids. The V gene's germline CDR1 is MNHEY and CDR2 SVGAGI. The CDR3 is CASSYSSARQGNYGYTV. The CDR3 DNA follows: TGTGCCAGCAGTTACTCGAGTGCCCGACAGGGAAACTATGGCTACACCGTC.

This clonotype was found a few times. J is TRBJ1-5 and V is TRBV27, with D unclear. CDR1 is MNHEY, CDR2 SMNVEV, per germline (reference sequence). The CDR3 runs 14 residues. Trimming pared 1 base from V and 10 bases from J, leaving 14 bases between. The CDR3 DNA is TGTGCCAGCAGTTTATATCTGGGCTTGGAACCCCAGCATTTT. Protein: CASSLYLGLEPQHF.

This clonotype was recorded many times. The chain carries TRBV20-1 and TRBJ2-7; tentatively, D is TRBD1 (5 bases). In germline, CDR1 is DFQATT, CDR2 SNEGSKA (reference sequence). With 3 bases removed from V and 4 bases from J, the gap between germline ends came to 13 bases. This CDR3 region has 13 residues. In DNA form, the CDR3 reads TGCAGTGCTAGGTTCGCAGGGATTTACGAGCAGTACTTC. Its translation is CSARFAGIYEQYF.

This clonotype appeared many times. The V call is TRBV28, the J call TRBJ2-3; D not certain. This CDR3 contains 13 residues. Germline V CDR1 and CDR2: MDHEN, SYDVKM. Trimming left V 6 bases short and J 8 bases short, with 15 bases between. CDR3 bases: TGTGCCAGCAGCGTTTTGGGGAAGGGTACGCAGTATTTT. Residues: CASSVLGKGTQYF.

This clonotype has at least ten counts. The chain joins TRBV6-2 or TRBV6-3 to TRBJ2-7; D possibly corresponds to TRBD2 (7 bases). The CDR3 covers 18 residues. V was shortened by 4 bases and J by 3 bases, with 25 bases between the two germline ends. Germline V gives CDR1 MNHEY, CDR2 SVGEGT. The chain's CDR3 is CASSSGRGAGVDIYEQYF. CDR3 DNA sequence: TGTGCCAGCAGTTCCGGAAGGGGGGCGGGAGTTGATATCTACGAGCAGTACTTC.

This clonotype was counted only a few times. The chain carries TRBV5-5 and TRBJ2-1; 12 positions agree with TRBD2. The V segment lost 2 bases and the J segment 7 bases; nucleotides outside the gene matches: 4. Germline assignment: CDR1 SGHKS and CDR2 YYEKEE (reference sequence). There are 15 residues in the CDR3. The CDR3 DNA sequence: TGTGCCAGCAGCTTTGGGACTAGCGGGCTGAATGAGCAGTTCTTC. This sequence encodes CASSFGTSGLNEQFF.

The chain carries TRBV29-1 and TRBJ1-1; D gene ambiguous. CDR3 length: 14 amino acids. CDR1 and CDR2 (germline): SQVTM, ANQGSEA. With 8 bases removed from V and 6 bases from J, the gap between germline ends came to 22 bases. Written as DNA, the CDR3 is TGCAGCTACCGGCGGGGTTCAGATTGGTCTGAAGCTTTCTTT. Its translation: CSYRRGSDWSEAFF.

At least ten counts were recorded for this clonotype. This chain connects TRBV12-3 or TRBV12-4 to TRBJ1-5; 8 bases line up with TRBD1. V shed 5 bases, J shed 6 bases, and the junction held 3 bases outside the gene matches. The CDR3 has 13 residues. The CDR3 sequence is CASSTGGGQPQHF. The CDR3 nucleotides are TGTGCCAGCAGTACAGGGGGTGGTCAGCCCCAGCATTTT.

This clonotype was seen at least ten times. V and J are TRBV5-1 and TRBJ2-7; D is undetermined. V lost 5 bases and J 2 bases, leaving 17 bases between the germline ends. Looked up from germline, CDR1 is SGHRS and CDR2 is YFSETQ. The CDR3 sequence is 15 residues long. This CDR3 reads CASSPGGDPTYEQYF. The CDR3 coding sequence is TGCGCCAGCAGTCCGGGCGGTGATCCTACCTACGAGCAGTACTTC. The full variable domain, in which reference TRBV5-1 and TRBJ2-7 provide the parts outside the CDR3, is KAGVTQTPRYLIKTRGQQVTLSCSPISGHRSVSWYQQTPGQGLQFLFEYFSETQRNKGNFPGRFSGRQFSNSRSEMNVSTLELGDSALYLCASSPGGDPTYEQYFGPGTRLTVT.

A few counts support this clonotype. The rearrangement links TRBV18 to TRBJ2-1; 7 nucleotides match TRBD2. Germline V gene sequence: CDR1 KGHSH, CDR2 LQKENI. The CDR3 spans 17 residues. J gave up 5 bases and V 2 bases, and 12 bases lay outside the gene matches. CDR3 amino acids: CASSPSFGGSGNNEQFF. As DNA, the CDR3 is TGTGCCAGCTCACCATCTTTCGGCGGGAGCGGTAACAATGAGCAGTTCTTC.

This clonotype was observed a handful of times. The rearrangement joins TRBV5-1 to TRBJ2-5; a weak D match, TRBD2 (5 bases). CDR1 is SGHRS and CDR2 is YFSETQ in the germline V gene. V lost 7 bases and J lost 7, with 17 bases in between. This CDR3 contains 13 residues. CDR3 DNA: TGCGCCAGCCTCGGCGGAGCGGAGAGGACCCAGTACTTC. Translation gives CASLGGAERTQYF.